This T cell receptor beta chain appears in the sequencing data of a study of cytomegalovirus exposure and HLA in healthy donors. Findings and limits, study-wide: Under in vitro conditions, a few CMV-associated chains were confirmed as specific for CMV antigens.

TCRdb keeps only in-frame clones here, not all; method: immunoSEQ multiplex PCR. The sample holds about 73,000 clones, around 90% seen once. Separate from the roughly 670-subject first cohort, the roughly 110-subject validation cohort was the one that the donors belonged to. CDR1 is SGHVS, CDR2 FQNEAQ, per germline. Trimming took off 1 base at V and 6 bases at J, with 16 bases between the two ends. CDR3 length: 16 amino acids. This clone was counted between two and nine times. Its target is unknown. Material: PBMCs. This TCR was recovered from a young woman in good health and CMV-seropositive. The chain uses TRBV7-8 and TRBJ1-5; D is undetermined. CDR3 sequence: CASSLDRGVGSQPQHF. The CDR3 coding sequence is TGTGCCAGCAGCTTAGATCGGGGTGTGGGGTCTCAGCCCCAGCATTTT.